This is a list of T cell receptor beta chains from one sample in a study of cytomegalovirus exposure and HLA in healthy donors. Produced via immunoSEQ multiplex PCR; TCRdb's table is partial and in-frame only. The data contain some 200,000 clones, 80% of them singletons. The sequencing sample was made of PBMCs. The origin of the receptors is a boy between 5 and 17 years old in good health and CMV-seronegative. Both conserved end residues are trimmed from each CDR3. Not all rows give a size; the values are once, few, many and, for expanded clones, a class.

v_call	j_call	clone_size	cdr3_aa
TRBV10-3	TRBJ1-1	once	AIRAGSLGTEAF
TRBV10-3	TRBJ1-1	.	AISESLTGLTEAF
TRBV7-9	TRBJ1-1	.	ASSLGRGAEFEAF
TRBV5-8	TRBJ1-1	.	ASSYEEGENTEAF
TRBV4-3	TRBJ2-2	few	ASSQDTPGLAGPNTGELF
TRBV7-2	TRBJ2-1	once	ASSLRTGGNEQF
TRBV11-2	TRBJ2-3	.	ASSLAPTGAGADTQY
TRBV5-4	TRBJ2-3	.	ASSGGQFTDTQY
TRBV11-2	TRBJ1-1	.	ASSGYGTPEAF
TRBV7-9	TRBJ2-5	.	SSSLVQLTEETQY
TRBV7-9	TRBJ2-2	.	ASTLGQGASTGELF
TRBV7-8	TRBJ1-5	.	ASSGGYWLSNQPQH
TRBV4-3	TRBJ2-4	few	ASSQDLELAKNIQY
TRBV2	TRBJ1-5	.	ASRAGTGGLSNQPQH
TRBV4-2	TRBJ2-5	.	ASSQGLAEYQETQY
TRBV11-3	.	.	ASSATQLYTSYEQY
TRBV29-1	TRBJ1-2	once	SVVSAGVYGYT
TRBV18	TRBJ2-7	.	ASSALLAGAYEQY
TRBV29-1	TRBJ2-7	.	SVKTDRTYEQY
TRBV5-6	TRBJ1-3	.	ASSRGGQGASGNTIY
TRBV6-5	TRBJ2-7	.	ASSYGLAGEQY
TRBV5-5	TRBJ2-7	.	ASSLEWGVPWTYEQY